This entry concerns a single T cell receptor beta chain. Some clones are missing from TCRdb's copy, which holds only in-frame ones; the method was immunoSEQ multiplex PCR. This repertoire shows fewer than 650,000 clones, around 81% found once; its top ten account for 12%. Germline V gives CDR1 MDHEN, CDR2 SYDVKM. The CDR3 is 14 residues long. The V end lost 2 bases, the J end lost 3 bases, and 8 bases lay between the germline ends. This sample is drawn from a study of shared clonotypes between healthy human individuals. Study in general: Contributing individuals were two females and a few males aged 18 to 49.

This chain links TRBV28 with TRBJ1-5; maybe TRBD1 (5 bases). The specimen sequenced was PBMCs. This clonotype was obtained from a woman between 35 and 50 years old in good health. Some clones in this sample may be carry-over from other donors' samples. The DNA of the CDR3 is TGTGCCAGCAGTTTAGGGGACTTCAATCAGCCCCAGCATTTT. Protein: CASSLGDFNQPQHF. Variable domain in full (rest from reference TRBV28 and TRBJ1-5): DVKVTQSSRYLVKRTGEKVFLECVQDMDHENMFWYRQDPGLGLRLIYFSYDVKMKEKGDIPEGYSVSREKKERFSLILESASTNQTSMYLCASSLGDFNQPQHFGDGTRLSIL.